Shown below are 27 T cell receptor beta chains from a single sample sequenced in a study of T cells after posttransplantation cyclophosphamide. Clones were sequenced by immunoSEQ multiplex PCR, and TCRdb holds only the in-frame ones, with some missing. Captured here are 35,000 to 45,000 clones, none seen once; the top ten comprise more than 2%. Sequencing was done on a sample of PBMCs. All receptors derive from a man aged 40-49 years in good health, CMV-negative, and a related stem cell transplant donor.

This clone was seen many times. This chain connects TRBV5-1 to TRBJ2-7; 9 nucleotides agree with TRBD1. This CDR3 region has 15 residues. After removal of 0 bases from V and 2 bases from J, the junction contained 3 bases not matched to a gene. Germline CDR1 reads SGHRS; CDR2 reads YFSETQ. CDR3 region: CASSLGGTGTYEQYF. The CDR3 DNA sequence: TGCGCCAGCAGCTTGGGAGGGACAGGGACCTACGAGCAGTACTTC.

This sequence joins TRBV4-1 and TRBJ2-5; 9 positions agree with TRBD2. Losses at the gene ends were 0 bases for V and 2 bases for J; bases not matched to a gene: 4. Germline loops: CDR1 MGHRA, CDR2 YSYEKL. The CDR3 has 16 amino acids. The CDR3 DNA reads as TGCGCCAGCAGCCAAGAGATAGCGGGGGCTCAAGAGACCCAGTACTTC. Translating it yields CASSQEIAGAQETQYF.

This clone was seen many times. The chain uses TRBV19 and TRBJ1-4, with 9 bases matching TRBD1. CDR3 length: 14 amino acids. Germline CDR1 is LNHDA and CDR2 is SQIVND (reference sequence). After removal of 6 bases from V and 4 bases from J, the junction contained 3 bases not matched to a gene. The CDR3 DNA reads TGTGCCAGTAGAACGGGACAGGGTAATGAAAAACTGTTTTTT. It translates to CASRTGQGNEKLFF.

In its sample, this clone was seen many times. CDR3 residues: CASSPGTGANNEQFF. For the CDR3, the DNA is TGTGCCAGCAGCCCCGGGACAGGGGCCAACAATGAGCAGTTCTTC. The chain has TRBV5-8 and TRBJ2-1; 10 nucleotides line up with TRBD1. V lost 4 bases to trimming and J lost 5 bases; unmatched junction nucleotides: 6. The CDR3 covers 15 residues. The germline gives CDR1 SGHTS, CDR2 YDEGEE.

This clone was picked up many times. For the CDR3, the DNA is TGTGCCAGCAGCCACCTGGACAGGGGAAACCAAGAGACCCAGTACTTC. As protein: CASSHLDRGNQETQYF. This chain links TRBV7-8 with TRBJ2-5; 9 nucleotides agree with TRBD1. The trim removed 5 bases at V and 0 bases at J, leaving 7 bases unmatched. The germline CDR1 and CDR2 sequences are SGHVS and FQNEAQ. The CDR3 extends over 16 amino acids. The full variable domain, its missing parts supplied by reference TRBV7-8 and TRBJ2-5, is GAGVSQSPRYKVAKRGQDVALRCDPISGHVSLFWYQQALGQGPEFLTYFQNEAQLDKSGLPSDRFFAERPEGSVSTLKIQRTQQEDSAVYLCASSHLDRGNQETQYFGPGTRLLVL.

This chain joins TRBV9 and TRBJ2-5, with 11 bases aligning to TRBD2. Germline CDR1 SGDLS, CDR2 YYNGEE. CDR3 length: 16 residues. Trimming took 0 bases from V and 5 from J; bases not matched to a gene: 6. In DNA form, the CDR3 reads TGTGCCAGCAGCGTAGGTCTAGCGGGAGGTGGTGAGACCCAGTACTTC. Amino acids: CASSVGLAGGGETQYF. The variable domain in full, completed from reference TRBV9 and TRBJ2-5, reads DSGVTQTPKHLITATGQRVTLRCSPRSGDLSVYWYQQSLDQGLQFLIQYYNGEERAKGNILERFSAQQFPDLHSELNLSSLELGDSALYFCASSVGLAGGGETQYFGPGTRLLVL.

The sample holds many counts of this clone. The V gene is TRBV19, the J gene TRBJ2-1, with 9 bases identical to TRBD2. Germline V gene lookup returns CDR1 LNHDA and CDR2 SQIVND (reference sequence). This CDR3 has 15 residues. Trimming at V came to 3 bases and at J to 0 bases, leaving 0 bases not matched to a gene. CDR3: CASSISGSSYNEQFF. In DNA form, the CDR3 reads TGTGCCAGTAGTATTAGCGGGAGCTCCTACAATGAGCAGTTCTTC.

This clone has a handful of counts. This chain links TRBV29-1 with TRBJ2-3; TRBD2 aligns across 9 bases. V trimming: 7 bases; J trimming: 0 bases; junction bases outside the gene matches: 5. CDR3 length: 14 amino acids. Germline lookup yields CDR1 SQVTM and CDR2 ANQGSEA. The CDR3 loop reads CSASSGTSTDTQYF. CDR3 DNA: TGCAGCGCATCTAGCGGGACTAGCACAGATACGCAGTATTTT.

This clone was detected ten times or more. The chain couples TRBV10-3 to TRBJ2-3; the D gene is possibly TRBD1 (6 bases). The germline V gene has CDR1 ENHRY and CDR2 SYGVKD. Between the trimmed V and J ends, which lost 7 bases and 4 bases, there was a span of 12 bases. The CDR3 is 13 amino acids. The CDR3 nucleotides are TGTGCCATCACAGACGACAGGTCAGATACGCAGTATTTT. Its translation is CAITDDRSDTQYF.

This chain joins TRBV7-9 and TRBJ2-3; 7 nucleotides agree with TRBD1. J lost 0 bases, V lost 1 base, and 10 bases had no gene match. Germline loops: CDR1 SEHNR, CDR2 FQNEAQ (reference sequence). This CDR3 has 18 residues. CDR3 nucleotides: TGTGCCAGCAGCTTAGGCCTCGGGACAGCCCAGAGCACAGATACGCAGTATTTT. Protein product: CASSLGLGTAQSTDTQYF.

This clone was recorded at least ten times. The chain combines TRBV7-2 with TRBJ2-3; tentative D call: TRBD2 (6 bases). Trimming left V 1 base short and J 0 bases short, with 11 bases between. This CDR3 region has 16 residues. Germline-derived CDR1 and CDR2 are SGHTA and FQGNSA. The CDR3 here is CASSLGSGLSTDTQYF. In nucleotides, the CDR3 is TGTGCCAGCAGCTTAGGGAGCGGGCTTAGCACAGATACGCAGTATTTT.

This clone came up many times. The chain is built from TRBV7-9 and TRBJ1-5; maybe TRBD1 (6 bases). The germline gives CDR1 SEHNR, CDR2 FQNEAQ (reference sequence). The CDR3 loop spans 17 amino acids. V was clipped by 5 bases and J by 1 base, with 18 bases between them. CDR3 region: CASSRGTSSLSNQPQHF. CDR3 nucleotide sequence: TGTGCCAGCAGCAGGGGGACGTCCTCTTTAAGCAATCAGCCCCAGCATTTT.

The J gene is TRBJ2-3, the V gene TRBV29-1; maybe TRBD2 (6 bases). The CDR3 contains 13 residues. Trimming took 5 bases from V and 3 from J, leaving 12 bases between them. Germline CDR1 SQVTM, CDR2 ANQGSEA. CDR3 DNA sequence: TGCAGCGTTCGTGCGGCGGGGACAGATACGCAGTATTTT. Translated: CSVRAAGTDTQYF.

Many counts were recorded for this clone. This sequence joins TRBV4-1 and TRBJ1-1, with TRBD1 matching over 8 bases. The CDR3 has 15 residues. Per germline, CDR1 MGHRA and CDR2 YSYEKL. V was pared by 0 bases and J by 6 bases, with 6 bases of the junction left unmatched. CDR3 in DNA: TGCGCCAGCAGCCAAGAAGGACAGGGTGGGCCTGAAGCTTTCTTT. Translation gives CASSQEGQGGPEAFF.

J is TRBJ1-2 and V is TRBV6-1; the D gene is possibly TRBD1 (5 bases). V lost 0 bases to trimming and J lost 6 bases, with 14 bases between them. Germline V gene sequence: CDR1 MNHNS, CDR2 SASEGT. The CDR3 length is 15 residues. CDR3 sequence reads: CASSEAQGGFDGYTF. As DNA, the CDR3 is TGTGCCAGCAGTGAAGCGCAGGGAGGGTTTGATGGCTACACCTTC.

The V and J genes are TRBV7-8 and TRBJ2-1, with a possible D match to TRBD2 (6 bases). CDR3 length: 16 residues. Germline values: CDR1 SGHVS, CDR2 FQNEAQ. Trimming cost V 4 bases and J 6 bases, with 19 bases left between them. CDR3 sequence (DNA): TGTGCCAGCAGCTCCCGAGGAGGGACCGCCCCCAATGAGCAGTTCTTC. It is translated as CASSSRGGTAPNEQFF.

With regard to this clone: This sample also contains other DNA sequences that code for the same CDR3. The rearrangement joins TRBV6-5 to TRBJ2-5; D possibly corresponds to TRBD2 (6 bases). The CDR3 consists of 13 residues. Germline-derived CDR1 and CDR2 are MNHEY and SVGAGI. V was clipped by 7 bases and J by 4 bases, with 13 bases between them. The CDR3: CASNKAGGETQYF. The DNA of the CDR3 is TGTGCCAGCAACAAAGCGGGCGGAGAGACCCAGTACTTC.

This clone was recorded a few times. V and J are TRBV6-1 and TRBJ2-1, with D perhaps matching TRBD2 (5 bases). Trimming pared 5 bases from V and 0 bases from J, leaving 8 bases between. From germline, CDR1 is MNHNS and CDR2 SASEGT. This CDR3 comprises 14 residues. Here the CDR3 reads CASSFRDSYNEQFF. CDR3 in DNA: TGTGCCAGCAGTTTCCGGGACTCCTACAATGAGCAGTTCTTC.

This clone was picked up many times. CDR3 residues: CASSPERGGTQYF. The CDR3 nucleotides are TGTGCCAGCAGTCCCGAAAGGGGTGGTACGCAGTATTTT. The genes are TRBV6-4 and TRBJ2-3, with TRBD1 as a possible D gene (5 bases). Germline loops: CDR1 MRHNA, CDR2 SNTAGT. There are 13 residues in the CDR3. V was cut by 5 bases and J by 8 bases, with 14 bases left in between.

This clone was seen ten or more times. V usage is TRBV19 and J usage is TRBJ2-1; 8 bases agree with TRBD2. The V gene end was trimmed by 10 bases and the J gene end by 6 bases; junction bases not matched to a gene: 8. CDR3 length: 13 residues. Germline V CDR1 and CDR2: LNHDA, SQIVND (reference sequence). In DNA, the CDR3 is TGTGCCATCCGGGCCAGCGGGAGCAATGAGCAGTTCTTC. Translating gives CAIRASGSNEQFF.

CDR3 DNA: TGTGCCAGCAGTGAGCCCTGGCTAGTCGGGTCCACAGATACGCAGTATTTT. As protein: CASSEPWLVGSTDTQYF. The V and J genes are TRBV6-1 and TRBJ2-3; D gene unclear. The CDR3 is 17 amino acids. V gave up 3 bases and J gave up 2 bases, with 18 bases separating them. Germline V CDR1 and CDR2: MNHNS, SASEGT.

This clone was seen repeatedly, ten times or more. The rearrangement uses TRBV6-5 and TRBJ2-2; TRBD1 might be the D (7 bases). The V gene's germline CDR1 is MNHEY and CDR2 SVGAGI. The V end was cut by 0 bases, the J end by 5 bases, with 10 bases between. The CDR3 covers 15 residues. In DNA, the CDR3 is TGTGCCAGCAGTTACTCCCAGGGGGGAACCGGGGAGCTGTTTTTT. Residues: CASSYSQGGTGELFF.

This clone showed up just a few times. Within the sample, other DNA sequences also encode this same CDR3. The V gene is TRBV5-1, the J gene TRBJ1-1; 9 nucleotides align to TRBD1. The J segment lost 0 bases and the V segment lost 3 bases, leaving 12 bases of the junction unmatched. CDR3 length: 18 amino acids. CDR1 is SGHRS, CDR2 YFSETQ, per germline. In nucleotides, the CDR3 is TGCGCCAGCAGCTCATATTCCCGACAGGGGGGCATGAACACTGAAGCTTTCTTT. Amino acids: CASSSYSRQGGMNTEAFF.

In this sample, this clone turned up many times. The rearrangement links TRBV6-5 to TRBJ1-2, with 7 bases aligning to TRBD1. The CDR3 has 15 residues. CDR1 MNHEY and CDR2 SVGAGI come from the germline V gene. The V segment lost 4 bases and the J segment 3 bases; nucleotides outside the gene matches: 8. DNA for the CDR3: TGTGCCAGCAGTTGGGGGACAGCAGATCACTATGGCTACACCTTC. Translation gives CASSWGTADHYGYTF.

This clone was observed at least ten times. This chain uses TRBV11-3 with TRBJ2-2; D perhaps matches TRBD2 (6 bases). There are 17 residues in the CDR3. V was clipped by 5 bases and J by 3 bases, with 19 bases between them. CDR1 and CDR2 from the germline V gene are SGHNT and YENEEA. CDR3 DNA: TGTGCCAGCAGCCGCGACGTCGCGGGGTGGGACACCGGGGAGCTGTTTTTT. Its translation is CASSRDVAGWDTGELFF.

In its sample, this clone was seen many times. V gene TRBV30 combines with J gene TRBJ1-1; tentatively, D is TRBD1 (5 bases). Trimming removed 1 base from V and 2 bases from J, with 8 bases in between. The length of the CDR3 is 13 residues. Germline CDR1 is GTSNPN and CDR2 is SVGIG (reference sequence). The CDR3 sequence: CAWSGQPNTEAFF. Here the CDR3 DNA reads TGTGCCTGGAGTGGACAGCCAAACACTGAAGCTTTCTTT.

The V gene is TRBV4-2, the J gene TRBJ2-1; TRBD1 matches at 7 bases. Looked up from germline, CDR1 is LGHNA and CDR2 is YNFKEQ. Losses at the gene ends were 4 bases for V and 9 bases for J; bases not matched to a gene: 6. The CDR3 consists of 13 residues. The CDR3 reads CASSLEQGLEQFF. Here the CDR3 DNA reads TGTGCCAGCAGCCTAGAACAGGGGCTTGAGCAGTTCTTC.